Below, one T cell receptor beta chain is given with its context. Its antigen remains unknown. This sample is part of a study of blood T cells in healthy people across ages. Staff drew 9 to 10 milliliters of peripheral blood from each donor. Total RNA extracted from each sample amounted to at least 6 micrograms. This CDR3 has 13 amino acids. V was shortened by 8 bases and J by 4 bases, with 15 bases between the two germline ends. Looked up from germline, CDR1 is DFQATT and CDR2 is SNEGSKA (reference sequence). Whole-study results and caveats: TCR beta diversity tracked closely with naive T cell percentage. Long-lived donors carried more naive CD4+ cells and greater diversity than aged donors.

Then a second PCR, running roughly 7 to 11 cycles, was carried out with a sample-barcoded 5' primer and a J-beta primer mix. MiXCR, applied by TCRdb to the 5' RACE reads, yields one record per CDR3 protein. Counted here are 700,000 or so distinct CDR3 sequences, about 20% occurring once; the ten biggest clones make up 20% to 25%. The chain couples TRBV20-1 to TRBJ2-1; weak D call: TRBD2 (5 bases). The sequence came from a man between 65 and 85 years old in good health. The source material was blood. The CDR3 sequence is CSPRRGSYNEQFF. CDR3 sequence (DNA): TGCAGTCCTCGGAGAGGGTCATACAATGAGCAGTTCTTC.